The 3 T cell receptor beta chains below were found in one sample sequenced in a study of cytomegalovirus exposure and HLA in healthy donors. 13 Jbeta primers and 60 Vbeta primers were used for the PCR. Clones were sequenced by immunoSEQ multiplex PCR, and TCRdb holds only the in-frame ones, with some missing. The top ten clones hold less than 4% of a sample with under 150,000 clones, around 10% of them seen once. Sequencing used PBMCs. The receptors originated from a man aged 25 to 40 in good health and CMV-seronegative.

This clone came up a few times. This sequence joins TRBV10-3 and TRBJ2-7, with 7 bases matching TRBD1. The V segment lost 4 bases and the J segment 4 bases; nucleotides outside the gene matches: 7. CDR3 length: 14 residues. Per the germline V gene, CDR1 is ENHRY and CDR2 is SYGVKD. CDR3 DNA: TGTGCCATCAGTGGTCGGGACAGATTTTACGAGCAGTACTTC. It is translated as CAISGRDRFYEQYF.

This clone was counted between two and nine times. The rearrangement links TRBV4-3 to TRBJ1-1; TRBD1 might be the D (5 bases). The V end was cut by 0 bases, the J end by 4 bases, with 12 bases between. The CDR3 is 15 residues long. CDR1 and CDR2 (germline): LGHNA, YSLEER. In DNA, the CDR3 is TGCGCCAGCAGCCAAGACCAGGGCTTGGGCACTGAAGCTTTCTTT. Translated: CASSQDQGLGTEAFF.

The chain has TRBV27 and TRBJ2-7, with TRBD2 matching over 10 bases. This CDR3 region has 14 residues. Germline assignment: CDR1 MNHEY and CDR2 SMNVEV (reference sequence). After removal of 2 bases from V and 6 bases from J, the junction contained 4 bases not matched to a gene. The CDR3 region is CASSLSGRAREQYF. The CDR3 coding sequence is TGTGCCAGCAGTTTAAGCGGGAGGGCCCGCGAGCAGTACTTC.